This T cell receptor (beta chain) emerged from a study of blood T cell repertoires in COVID-19. Study background: PBMCs, B-cell-depleted T cells, or T cells provided the cDNA or gDNA that made up the material.

How the authors handled the data: Cell counts per sample came from amplifying reference gene primers. Here immunoSEQ multiplex PCR was the method, and the copy in TCRdb shows in-frame clones only, minus some. That table furnishes V, J and clone size, whereas the DNA furnished D and trimming. Of some 170,000 clones listed, around 84% are singletons. Participant ages covered about 18 to 90 years across around 22 US areas. CDR3 length equals 12 residues. V lost 4 bases, J lost 9 bases, and 10 bases lay in between. The germline V gene has CDR1 LNHDA and CDR2 SQIVND (reference sequence). This TCR came from a man aged 45-60 years who had recovered from COVID-19. The sample taken for sequencing was PBMCs or T cells enriched from blood (not recorded which). The rearrangement links TRBV19 to TRBJ1-5; tentative D call: TRBD1 (5 bases). CDR3 sequence (DNA): TGTGCCAGTAGTACTCAGGGAAGGCCCCAGCATTTT. This translates into CASSTQGRPQHF.